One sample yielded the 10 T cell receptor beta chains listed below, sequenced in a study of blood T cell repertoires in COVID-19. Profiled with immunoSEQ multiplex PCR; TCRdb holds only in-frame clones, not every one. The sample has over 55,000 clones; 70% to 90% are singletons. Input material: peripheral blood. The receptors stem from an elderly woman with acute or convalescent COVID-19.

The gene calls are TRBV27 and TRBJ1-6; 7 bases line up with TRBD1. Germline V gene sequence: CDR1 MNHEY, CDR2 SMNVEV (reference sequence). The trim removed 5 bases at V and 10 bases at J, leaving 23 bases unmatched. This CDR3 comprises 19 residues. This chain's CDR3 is CASSHYPRDRTGVFSPLHF. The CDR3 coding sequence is TGTGCCAGCAGTCATTATCCCAGAGACCGGACAGGCGTCTTCTCACCCCTCCACTTT.

The CDR3 is CASSNTGNTGELFF. The CDR3 DNA reads as TGTGCCAGCAGTAATACAGGGAACACCGGGGAGCTGTTTTTT. This chain links TRBV27 with TRBJ2-2, with TRBD1 as a possible D gene (5 bases). Germline CDR1 MNHEY, CDR2 SMNVEV (reference sequence). V lost 5 bases and J lost 1, with 8 bases in between. The CDR3 consists of 14 residues.

The CDR3 DNA reads TGTGCCAGCAGCCAGGGGGCGCGCACAGATACGCAGTATTTT. Translated, it gives CASSQGARTDTQYF. The chain is built from TRBV3-1 (or the pseudogene TRBV3-2) and TRBJ2-3; TRBD1 is a possible D gene (6 bases). Germline loops: CDR1 LGHDT, CDR2 YNNKEL (reference sequence). The CDR3 has 14 amino acids. V was shortened by 3 bases and J by 1 base, with 8 bases between the two germline ends.

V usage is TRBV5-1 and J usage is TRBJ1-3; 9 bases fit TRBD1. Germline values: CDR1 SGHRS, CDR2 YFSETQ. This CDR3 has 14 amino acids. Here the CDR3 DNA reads TGCGCAACCTCGACAGGGGGTGTTGGAAACACCATATATTTT. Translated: CATSTGGVGNTIYF. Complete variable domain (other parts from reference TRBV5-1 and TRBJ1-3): KAGVTQTPRYLIKTRGQQVTLSCSPISGHRSVSWYQQTPGQGLQFLFEYFSETQRNKGNFPGRFSGRQFSNSRSEMNVSTLELGDSALYLCATSTGGVGNTIYFGEGSWLTVV.

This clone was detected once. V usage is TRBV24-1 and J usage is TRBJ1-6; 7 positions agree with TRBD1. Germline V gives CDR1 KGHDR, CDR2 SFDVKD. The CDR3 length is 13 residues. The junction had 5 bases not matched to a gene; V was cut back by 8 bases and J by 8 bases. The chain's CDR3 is CATNRDRDSPLHF. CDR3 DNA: TGTGCCACCAACCGGGACAGAGATTCACCCCTCCACTTT.

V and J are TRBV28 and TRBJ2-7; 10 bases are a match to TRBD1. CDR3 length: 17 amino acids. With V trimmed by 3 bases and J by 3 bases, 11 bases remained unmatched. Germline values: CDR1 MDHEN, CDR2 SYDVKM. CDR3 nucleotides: TGTGCCAGCAGTTTGGCCCCCGGACAGGGGGGGTACTACGAGCAGTACTTC. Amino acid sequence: CASSLAPGQGGYYEQYF.

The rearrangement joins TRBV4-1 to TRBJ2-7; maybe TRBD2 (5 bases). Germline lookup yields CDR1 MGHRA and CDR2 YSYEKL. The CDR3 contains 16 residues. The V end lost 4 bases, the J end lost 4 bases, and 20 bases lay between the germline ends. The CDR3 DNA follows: TGCGCCAGCAGCCCTCAGGCAGCGATCCCGGGGTACGAGCAGTACTTC. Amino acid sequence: CASSPQAAIPGYEQYF.

The CDR3 loop reads CASRADGTSGTFF. DNA of the CDR3: TGTGCCAGTAGGGCTGATGGGACTAGCGGGACGTTCTTC. This rearrangement joins TRBV19 to TRBJ2-1; 13 positions agree with TRBD2. CDR1 LNHDA and CDR2 SQIVND come from the germline V gene (reference sequence). This CDR3 comprises 13 residues. With V trimmed by 6 bases and J by 15 bases, 8 bases remained unmatched.

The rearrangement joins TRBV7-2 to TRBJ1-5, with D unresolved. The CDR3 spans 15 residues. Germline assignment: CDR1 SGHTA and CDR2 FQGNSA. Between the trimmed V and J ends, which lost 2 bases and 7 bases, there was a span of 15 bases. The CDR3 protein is CASSLRGGPGQPQHF. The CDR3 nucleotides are TGTGCCAGCAGCTTACGTGGAGGACCTGGGCAGCCCCAGCATTTT.

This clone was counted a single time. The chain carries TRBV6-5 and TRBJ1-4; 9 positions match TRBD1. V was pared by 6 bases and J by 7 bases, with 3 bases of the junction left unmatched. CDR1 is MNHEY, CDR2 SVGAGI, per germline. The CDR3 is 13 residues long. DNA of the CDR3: TGTGCCAGCAGACAGGGGGCTCGTGAAAAACTGTTTTTT. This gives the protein CASRQGAREKLFF.